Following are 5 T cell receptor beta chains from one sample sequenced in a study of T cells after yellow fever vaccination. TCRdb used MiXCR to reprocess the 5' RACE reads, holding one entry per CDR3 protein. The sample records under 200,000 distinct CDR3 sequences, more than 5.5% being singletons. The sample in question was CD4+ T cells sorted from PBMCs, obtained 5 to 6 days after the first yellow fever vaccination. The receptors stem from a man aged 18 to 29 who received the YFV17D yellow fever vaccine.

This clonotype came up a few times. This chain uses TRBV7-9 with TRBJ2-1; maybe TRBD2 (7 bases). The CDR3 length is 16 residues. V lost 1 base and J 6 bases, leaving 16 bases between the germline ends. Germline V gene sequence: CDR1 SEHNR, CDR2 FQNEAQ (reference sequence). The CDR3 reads CASSLGRLGGRNEQFF. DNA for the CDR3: TGTGCCAGCAGCTTAGGTCGTCTCGGGGGGCGCAATGAGCAGTTCTTC.

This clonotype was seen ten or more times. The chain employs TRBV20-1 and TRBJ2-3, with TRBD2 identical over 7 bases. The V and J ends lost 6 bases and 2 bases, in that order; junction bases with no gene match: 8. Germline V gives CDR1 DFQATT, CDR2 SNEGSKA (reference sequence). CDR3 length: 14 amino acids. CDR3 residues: CSASRRGDTDTQYF. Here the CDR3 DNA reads TGCAGTGCGTCTAGACGGGGGGACACAGATACGCAGTATTTT.

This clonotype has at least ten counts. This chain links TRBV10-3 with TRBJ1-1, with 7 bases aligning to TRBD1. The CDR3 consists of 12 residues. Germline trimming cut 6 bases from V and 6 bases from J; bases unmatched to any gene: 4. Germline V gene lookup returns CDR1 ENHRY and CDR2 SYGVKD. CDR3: CAISGDRPEAFF. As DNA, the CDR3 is TGTGCCATCAGCGGGGACAGACCTGAAGCTTTCTTT.

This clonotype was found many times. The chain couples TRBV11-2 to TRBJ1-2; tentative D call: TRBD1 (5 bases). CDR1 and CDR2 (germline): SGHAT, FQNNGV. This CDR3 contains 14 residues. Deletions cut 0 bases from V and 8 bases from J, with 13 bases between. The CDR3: CASSLDQGNGGYTF. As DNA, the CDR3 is TGTGCCAGCAGCTTAGATCAGGGAAACGGGGGCTACACCTTC.

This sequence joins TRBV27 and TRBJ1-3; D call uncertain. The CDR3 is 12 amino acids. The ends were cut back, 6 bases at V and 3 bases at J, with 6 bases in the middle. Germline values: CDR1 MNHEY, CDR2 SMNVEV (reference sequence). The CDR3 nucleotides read TGTGCCAGCAGGTCCAGTGGAAACACCATATATTTT. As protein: CASRSSGNTIYF.